The next 24 T cell receptor beta chains were all read from a single sample in a study of cytotoxic CD8 clonotypes in ibrutinib-treated CLL. Sequenced by immunoSEQ multiplex PCR; TCRdb stores in-frame clones only, minus some. The sample holds 30,000 to 40,000 clones, about 70% seen once. The specimen was PBMCs, collected before ibrutinib treatment. The source of these receptors is a human donor with chronic lymphocytic leukemia.

The V call is TRBV5-8, the J call TRBJ2-7; D is unresolved. Looked up from germline, CDR1 is SGHTS and CDR2 is YDEGEE. The V end was cut by 4 bases, the J end by 3 bases, with 17 bases between. The CDR3 covers 15 residues. In DNA, the CDR3 is TGTGCCAGCAGCCGCGGCAGGAGTGGAGACTACGAGCAGTACTTC. Translated: CASSRGRSGDYEQYF.

This chain joins TRBV2 and TRBJ1-6; no reliable D call. This CDR3 comprises 15 residues. From germline, CDR1 is SNHLY and CDR2 FYNNEI. Trimming shortened V by 8 bases and J by 0 bases, and 11 bases separated the two germline ends. In DNA form, the CDR3 reads TGTGCCAGCTGCGCGGAGGTCTCCTATAATTCACCCCTCCACTTT. Translation gives CASCAEVSYNSPLHF.

The rearrangement joins TRBV5-1 to TRBJ2-1; 7 bases fit TRBD2. CDR1 is SGHRS and CDR2 is YFSETQ in the germline V gene. The CDR3 is made up of 15 amino acids. Unmatched junction bases numbered 4, after V lost 0 bases and J lost 4 bases. The CDR3 protein is CASSLVASGYNEQFF. The DNA of the CDR3 is TGCGCCAGCAGCTTGGTTGCTAGCGGATACAATGAGCAGTTCTTC.

CDR3 nucleotides: TGTGCCAGCAGAGGGCCGGAGAACTACAATGAGCAGTTCTTC. Translated: CASRGPENYNEQFF. The chain has TRBV9 and TRBJ2-1; D not certain. This CDR3 comprises 14 residues. Germline V gene sequence: CDR1 SGDLS, CDR2 YYNGEE. V lost 5 bases and J lost 3, with 12 bases in between.

Concerning this clone: The same CDR3 is also encoded by other DNA sequences in this sample. The gene calls are TRBV30 and TRBJ1-5, with no clear D. The CDR3 has 13 residues. V lost 0 bases and J 4 bases, leaving 7 bases between the germline ends. CDR1 is GTSNPN and CDR2 is SVGIG in the germline V gene (reference sequence). The CDR3 DNA is TGTGCCTGGAGTGTAGGTGGAAATCAGCCCCAGCATTTT. Its protein is CAWSVGGNQPQHF.

The chain has TRBV5-5 and TRBJ2-3, with TRBD2 identical over 13 bases. With 4 bases clipped from V and 2 bases from J, the junction kept 13 bases outside the gene matches. The CDR3 length is 19 residues. CDR1 SGHKS and CDR2 YYEKEE come from the germline V gene (reference sequence). The CDR3 loop is CASSASPLAGGIYTDTQYF. CDR3 sequence (DNA): TGTGCCAGCAGCGCATCGCCACTAGCGGGAGGGATATACACAGATACGCAGTATTTT.

The V and J genes are TRBV30 and TRBJ1-6; 10 bases map to TRBD1. CDR3 length: 14 amino acids. Germline lookup yields CDR1 GTSNPN and CDR2 SVGIG (reference sequence). Germline trimming cut 2 bases from V and 10 bases from J; bases unmatched to any gene: 5. CDR3 protein: CAWSPGTGASPLHF. CDR3 coding DNA: TGTGCCTGGAGTCCCGGGACAGGGGCATCACCCCTCCACTTT.

This clone was observed a single time. V and J are TRBV29-1 and TRBJ2-2; the D gene is possibly TRBD2 (6 bases). The CDR3 runs to 15 residues. Trimming removed 7 bases from V and 3 bases from J, with 18 bases in between. Germline V gives CDR1 SQVTM, CDR2 ANQGSEA. CDR3 nucleotide sequence: TGCAGCGGGAGGGATCAAGGGCTCCACACCGGGGAGCTGTTTTTT. It codes for CSGRDQGLHTGELFF.

The gene calls are TRBV7-2 and TRBJ2-7; D may be TRBD1 (7 bases). There are 13 residues in the CDR3. Per the germline V gene, CDR1 is SGHTA and CDR2 is FQGNSA. Trimming removed 5 bases from V and 6 bases from J, with 14 bases in between. CDR3 in amino acids: CASSGGGRGEQYF. The CDR3 DNA reads TGTGCCAGCAGCGGAGGGGGCCGGGGCGAGCAGTACTTC.

This clone was counted only a few times. The chain is built from TRBV7-3 and TRBJ1-2; 8 positions agree with TRBD1. The CDR3 spans 15 residues. The germline gives CDR1 SGHTA, CDR2 FQGTGA. Trimming took 1 base from V and 8 from J; bases not matched to a gene: 9. As DNA, the CDR3 is TGTGCCAGCAGCTTAAACCCCTCGACAGGGGAAGGCTACACCTTC. This encodes CASSLNPSTGEGYTF.

V usage is TRBV10-3 and J usage is TRBJ2-3; tentative D call: TRBD1 (6 bases). Germline CDR1 ENHRY, CDR2 SYGVKD. This CDR3 has 18 residues. V was trimmed by 3 bases and J by 0 bases, leaving 19 bases between them. This chain's CDR3 is CAISEGQGTQVSTDTQYF. CDR3 coding DNA: TGTGCCATCAGTGAAGGTCAGGGGACGCAAGTTAGCACAGATACGCAGTATTTT.

The V gene is TRBV5-1, the J gene TRBJ2-2; D may match TRBD1 or TRBD2 (5 bases each). Deletions cut 4 bases from V and 6 bases from J, with 13 bases between. The CDR3 length is 14 residues. Germline CDR1 and CDR2: SGHRS and YFSETQ. CDR3 coding DNA: TGCGCCAGCAGCCCCGTTATGGGGGCCGGGGAGCTGTTTTTT. Protein sequence: CASSPVMGAGELFF.

There are a few counts of this clone. V usage is TRBV18 and J usage is TRBJ1-2; D is ambiguous. This CDR3 is built from 13 residues. Germline CDR1 reads KGHSH; CDR2 reads LQKENI. Trimming removed 2 bases at V and 4 bases at J, with 8 bases between. The CDR3 sequence is CASSPSELYGYTF. CDR3 DNA: TGTGCCAGCTCACCATCAGAACTCTATGGCTACACCTTC.

This clone was seen a single time. The chain combines TRBV11-3 with TRBJ2-3; D possibly corresponds to TRBD2 (7 bases). Per germline, CDR1 SGHNT and CDR2 YENEEA. The CDR3 sequence is 15 residues long. V lost 4 bases and J lost 3, with 14 bases in between. CDR3 protein: CASSSGGHLTDTQYF. The CDR3, as DNA: TGTGCCAGCAGCTCCGGGGGGCATCTGACAGATACGCAGTATTTT.

There are a few counts of this clone. The chain joins TRBV19 to TRBJ2-5; possible D gene TRBD2, 6 bases. V lost 3 bases and J 7 bases, leaving 12 bases between the germline ends. There are 13 residues in the CDR3. The germline V gene encodes CDR1 LNHDA and CDR2 SQIVND (reference sequence). The DNA of the CDR3 is TGTGCCAGTAGTATGGGTCAGGGAGGGACCCAGTACTTC. It yields the protein CASSMGQGGTQYF.

The V call is TRBV4-3, the J call TRBJ2-5; D possibly corresponds to TRBD2 (6 bases). The length of the CDR3 is 14 residues. Germline V lookup: CDR1 LGHNA, CDR2 YSLEER. Trimming stripped 1 base from V and 4 bases from J, with 10 bases between. The CDR3 protein is CASSQVRAGETQYF. The DNA of the CDR3 is TGCGCCAGCAGCCAAGTCCGAGCGGGAGAGACCCAGTACTTC.

The CDR3 loop reads CASSPGAGAHTDTQYF. The CDR3 coding sequence is TGTGCCAGCAGCCCAGGGGCGGGAGCCCACACAGATACGCAGTATTTT. The gene calls are TRBV7-6 and TRBJ2-3; a possible D gene is TRBD2 (7 bases). V dropped 5 bases and J dropped 2 bases, with 17 bases sitting between them. This CDR3 comprises 16 residues. Looked up from germline, CDR1 is SGHVS and CDR2 is FNYEAQ.

This clone has only one observation. The rearrangement links TRBV6-4 to TRBJ1-1; maybe TRBD1 (5 bases). Trimming took off 6 bases at V and 4 bases at J, with 12 bases between the two ends. CDR1 is MRHNA and CDR2 is SNTAGT in the germline V gene. This CDR3 has 13 amino acids. The CDR3 spells CASSGGEATEAFF. CDR3 DNA: TGTGCCAGCAGCGGGGGTGAGGCCACTGAAGCTTTCTTT.

The CDR3 loop is CASSTYPDPPTGLFF. Here the CDR3 DNA reads TGTGCCAGCAGCACATACCCAGATCCGCCGACGGGGCTGTTTTTT. The chain joins TRBV5-5 to TRBJ1-4, with D unclear. The CDR3 runs to 15 residues. Germline V gene data show CDR1 as SGHKS and CDR2 as YYEKEE (reference sequence). V dropped 4 bases and J dropped 14 bases, with 24 bases sitting between them. The variable domain in full, with the rest retrieved from reference TRBV5-5 and TRBJ1-4, is DAGVTQSPTHLIKTRGQQVTLRCSPISGHKSVSWYQQVLGQGPQFIFQYYEKEERGRGNFPDRFSARQFPNYSSELNVNALLLGDSALYLCASSTYPDPPTGLFFGSGTQLSVL.

This chain links TRBV7-9 with TRBJ2-7; TRBD1 agrees at 7 bases. After removal of 5 bases from V and 5 bases from J, the junction contained 21 bases not matched to a gene. This CDR3 is built from 18 residues. Germline CDR1 reads SEHNR; CDR2 reads FQNEAQ (reference sequence). The CDR3 nucleotides are TGTGCCAGCAGCCATAAAACCAATCAGACAGGGTGGCAAAACGAGCAGTACTTC. It yields the protein CASSHKTNQTGWQNEQYF.

V is TRBV2 and J is TRBJ2-5, with 9 bases lining up with TRBD2. This CDR3 is 15 amino acids long. V was pared by 6 bases and J by 5 bases, with 10 bases of the junction left unmatched. CDR1 SNHLY and CDR2 FYNNEI come from the germline V gene. The CDR3 is CASRLAGGYLETQYF. The CDR3 bases are TGTGCCAGCAGGCTGGCGGGAGGGTATCTGGAGACCCAGTACTTC.

The chain is built from TRBV25-1 and TRBJ2-1; 8 nucleotides line up with TRBD2. V gave up 2 bases and J gave up 7 bases; unmatched junction bases: 7. CDR1 MGHDK and CDR2 SYGVNS come from the germline V gene. This CDR3 is built from 15 residues. The CDR3 DNA is TGTGCCAGCAGTGAACAGTCTAGCGGGTGGAATGAGCAGTTCTTC. Its translation: CASSEQSSGWNEQFF.

V is TRBV18 and J is TRBJ2-7, with TRBD2 identical over 7 bases. The J segment lost 6 bases and the V segment lost 1 base, leaving 3 bases of the junction unmatched. Germline CDR1 KGHSH, CDR2 LQKENI. This CDR3 comprises 13 residues. CDR3 in DNA: TGTGCCAGCTCACCACGGGAGGGCAGCGAGCAGTACTTC. Protein: CASSPREGSEQYF.

This clone was seen a single time. The chain carries TRBV29-1 and TRBJ2-5; 11 nucleotides align to TRBD1. CDR3 length: 13 residues. V was clipped by 5 bases and J by 4 bases; unmatched bases: 3. In germline, CDR1 is SQVTM, CDR2 ANQGSEA. The CDR3 reads CSVTGTGGETQYF. The CDR3 region has the DNA TGCAGCGTTACCGGGACAGGGGGAGAGACCCAGTACTTC.